This entry describes one TCR beta chain. What it binds is unknown. The sample belongs to a study of response to subunit inactivated influenza vaccine. Study-wide findings and caveats: The authors suggested that few new T cells are recruited per seasonal influenza vaccination.

Germline assignment: CDR1 DFQATT and CDR2 SNEGSKA (reference sequence). The CDR3 has 14 amino acids. Trimming took off 3 bases at V and 7 bases at J, with 15 bases between the two ends. TCRdb itself ran the RT-PCR reads through MiXCR, one entry per CDR3 protein. The sample holds 530,000 or so distinct CDR3 sequences; about 25% are singletons and the top ten take approximately 1.9%. Sequenced material: CD4+ T cells sorted from PBMCs, taken around 5 days after vaccination. This clonotype was obtained from a man between 45 and 60 years old who received an inactivated influenza vaccine. V and J are TRBV20-1 and TRBJ2-2; D is unresolved. The CDR3 sequence is CSASKMRVSGELFF. CDR3 coding DNA: TGCAGTGCTAGTAAGATGAGAGTGAGCGGGGAGCTGTTTTTT.